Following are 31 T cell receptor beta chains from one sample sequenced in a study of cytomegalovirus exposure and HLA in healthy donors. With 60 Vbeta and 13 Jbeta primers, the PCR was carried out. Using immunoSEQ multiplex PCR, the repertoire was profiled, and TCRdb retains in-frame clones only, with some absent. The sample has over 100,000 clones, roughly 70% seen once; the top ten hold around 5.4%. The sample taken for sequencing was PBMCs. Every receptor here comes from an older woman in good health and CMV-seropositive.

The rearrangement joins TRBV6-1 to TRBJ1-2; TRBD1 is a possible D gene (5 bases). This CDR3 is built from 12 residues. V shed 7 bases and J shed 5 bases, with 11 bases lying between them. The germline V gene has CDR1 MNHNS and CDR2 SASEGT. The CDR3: CASTQGWYGYTF. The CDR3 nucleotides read TGTGCCAGCACCCAGGGTTGGTATGGCTACACCTTC.

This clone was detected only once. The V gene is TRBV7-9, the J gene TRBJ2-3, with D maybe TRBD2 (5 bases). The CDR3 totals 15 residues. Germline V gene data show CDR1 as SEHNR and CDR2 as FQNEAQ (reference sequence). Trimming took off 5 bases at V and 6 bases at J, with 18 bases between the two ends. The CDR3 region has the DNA TGTGCCAGCAGCCCGGACGCCCCTAGGAGGGATACGCAGTATTTT. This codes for CASSPDAPRRDTQYF. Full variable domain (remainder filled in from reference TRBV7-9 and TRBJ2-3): DTGVSQNPRHKITKRGQNVTFRCDPISEHNRLYWYRQTLGQGPEFLTYFQNEAQLEKSRLLSDRFSAERPKGSFSTLEIQRTEQGDSAMYLCASSPDAPRRDTQYFGPGTRLTVL.

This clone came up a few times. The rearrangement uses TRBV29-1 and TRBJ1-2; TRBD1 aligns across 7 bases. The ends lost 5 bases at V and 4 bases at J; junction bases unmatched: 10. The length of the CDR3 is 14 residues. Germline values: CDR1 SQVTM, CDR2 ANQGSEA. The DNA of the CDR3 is TGCAGCGTTTCCGACAGGGCATCATTCTATGGCTACACCTTC. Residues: CSVSDRASFYGYTF.

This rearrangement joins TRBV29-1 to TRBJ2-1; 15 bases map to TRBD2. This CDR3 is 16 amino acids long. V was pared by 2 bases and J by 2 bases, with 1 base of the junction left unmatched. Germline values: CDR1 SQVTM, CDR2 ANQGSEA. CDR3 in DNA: TGCAGCGTTGAACGGACTAGCGGGGGGGCCTACAATGAGCAGTTCTTC. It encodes CSVERTSGGAYNEQFF.

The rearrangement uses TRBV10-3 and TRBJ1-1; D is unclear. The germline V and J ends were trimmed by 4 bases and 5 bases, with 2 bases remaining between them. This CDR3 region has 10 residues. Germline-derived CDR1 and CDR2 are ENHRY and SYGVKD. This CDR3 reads CAISVTEAFF. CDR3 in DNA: TGTGCCATCAGTGTAACTGAAGCTTTCTTT.

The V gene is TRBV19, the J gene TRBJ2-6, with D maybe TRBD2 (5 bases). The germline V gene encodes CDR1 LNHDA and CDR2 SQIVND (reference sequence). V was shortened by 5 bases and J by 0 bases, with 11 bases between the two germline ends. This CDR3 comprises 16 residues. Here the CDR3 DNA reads TGTGCCAGTAGTGTGCAAGGACTCTCTGGGGCCAACGTCCTGACTTTC. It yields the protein CASSVQGLSGANVLTF. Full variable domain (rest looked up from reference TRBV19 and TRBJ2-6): DGGITQSPKYLFRKEGQNVTLSCEQNLNHDAMYWYRQDPGQGLRLIYYSQIVNDFQKGDIAEGYSVSREKKESFPLTVTSAQKNPTAFYLCASSVQGLSGANVLTFGAGSRLTVL.

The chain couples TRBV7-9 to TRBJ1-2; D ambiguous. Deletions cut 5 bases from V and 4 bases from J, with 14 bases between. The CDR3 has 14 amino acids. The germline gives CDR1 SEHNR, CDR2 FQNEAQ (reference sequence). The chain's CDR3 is CASSQQALLYGYTF. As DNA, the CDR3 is TGTGCCAGCAGCCAGCAGGCACTGCTCTATGGCTACACCTTC.

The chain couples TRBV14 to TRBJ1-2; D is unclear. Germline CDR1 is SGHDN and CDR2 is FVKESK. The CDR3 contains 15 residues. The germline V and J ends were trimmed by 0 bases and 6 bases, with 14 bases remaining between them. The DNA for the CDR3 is TGTGCCAGCAGCCAAGATCATCCCGGGAGCCATGGCTACACCTTC. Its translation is CASSQDHPGSHGYTF.

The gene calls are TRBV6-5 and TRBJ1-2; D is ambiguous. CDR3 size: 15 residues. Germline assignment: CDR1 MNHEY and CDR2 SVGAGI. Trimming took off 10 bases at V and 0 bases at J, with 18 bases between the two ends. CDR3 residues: CATKMATLSNYGYTF. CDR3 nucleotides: TGTGCCACCAAGATGGCAACCCTGTCTAACTATGGCTACACCTTC.

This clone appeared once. The CDR3 region is CASKTGRQGDGYTF. As DNA, the CDR3 is TGTGCCAGTAAAACGGGAAGGCAGGGGGATGGCTACACCTTC. V is TRBV19 and J is TRBJ1-2; 7 positions agree with TRBD1. Germline lookup yields CDR1 LNHDA and CDR2 SQIVND (reference sequence). With 7 bases clipped from V and 6 bases from J, the junction kept 11 bases outside the gene matches. The length of the CDR3 is 14 residues.

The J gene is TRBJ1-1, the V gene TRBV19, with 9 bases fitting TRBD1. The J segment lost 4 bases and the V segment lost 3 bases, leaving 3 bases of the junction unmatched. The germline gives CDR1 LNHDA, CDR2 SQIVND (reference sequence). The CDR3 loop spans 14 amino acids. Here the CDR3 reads CASSIGDRVTEAFF. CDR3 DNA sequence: TGTGCCAGTAGTATTGGGGACAGGGTCACTGAAGCTTTCTTT.

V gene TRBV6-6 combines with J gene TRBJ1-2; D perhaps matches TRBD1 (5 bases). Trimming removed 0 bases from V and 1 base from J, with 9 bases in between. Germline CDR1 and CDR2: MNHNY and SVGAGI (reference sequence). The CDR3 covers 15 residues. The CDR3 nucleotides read TGTGCCAGCAGTTACTCTCGACAGATTAACTATGGCTACACCTTC. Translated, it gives CASSYSRQINYGYTF.

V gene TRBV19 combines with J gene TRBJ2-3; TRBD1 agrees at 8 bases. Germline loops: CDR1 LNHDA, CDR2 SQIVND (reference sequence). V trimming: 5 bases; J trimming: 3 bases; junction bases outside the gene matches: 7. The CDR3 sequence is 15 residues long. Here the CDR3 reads CASSPQTGVTDTQYF. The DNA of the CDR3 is TGTGCCAGTAGTCCCCAGACAGGGGTGACAGATACGCAGTATTTT.

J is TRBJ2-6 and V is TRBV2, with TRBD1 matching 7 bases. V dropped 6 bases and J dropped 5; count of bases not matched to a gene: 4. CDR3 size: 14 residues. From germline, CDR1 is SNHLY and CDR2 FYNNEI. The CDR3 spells CASSEGQRANVLTF. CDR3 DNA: TGTGCCAGCAGCGAGGGACAGCGGGCCAACGTCCTGACTTTC.

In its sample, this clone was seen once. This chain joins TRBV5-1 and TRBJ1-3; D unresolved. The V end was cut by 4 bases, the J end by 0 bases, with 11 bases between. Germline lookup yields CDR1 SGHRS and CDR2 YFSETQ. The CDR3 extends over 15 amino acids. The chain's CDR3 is CASSPVPYSGNTIYF. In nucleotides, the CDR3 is TGCGCCAGCAGCCCGGTTCCGTACTCTGGAAACACCATATATTTT.

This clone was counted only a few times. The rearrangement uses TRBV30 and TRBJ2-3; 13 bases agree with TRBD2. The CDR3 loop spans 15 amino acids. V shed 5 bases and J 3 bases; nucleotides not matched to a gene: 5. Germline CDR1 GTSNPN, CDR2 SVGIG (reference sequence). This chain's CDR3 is CAWRTSGGLTDTQYF. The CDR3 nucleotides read TGTGCCTGGCGGACTAGCGGGGGTCTGACAGATACGCAGTATTTT.

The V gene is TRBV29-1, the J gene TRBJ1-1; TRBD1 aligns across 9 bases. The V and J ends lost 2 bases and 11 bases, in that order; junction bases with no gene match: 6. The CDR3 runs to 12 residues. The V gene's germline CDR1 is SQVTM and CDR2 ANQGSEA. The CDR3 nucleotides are TGCAGCGTTGAATCGGGACAGGGTCGGGCTTTCTTT. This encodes CSVESGQGRAFF.

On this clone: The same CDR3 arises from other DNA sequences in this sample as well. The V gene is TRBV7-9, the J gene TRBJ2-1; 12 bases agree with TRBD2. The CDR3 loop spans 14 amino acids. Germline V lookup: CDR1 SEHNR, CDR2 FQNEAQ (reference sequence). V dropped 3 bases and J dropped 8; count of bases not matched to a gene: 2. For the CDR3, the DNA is TGTGCCAGCAGCTTTCTAGCGGGGGGGGATGAGCAGTTCTTC. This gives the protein CASSFLAGGDEQFF.

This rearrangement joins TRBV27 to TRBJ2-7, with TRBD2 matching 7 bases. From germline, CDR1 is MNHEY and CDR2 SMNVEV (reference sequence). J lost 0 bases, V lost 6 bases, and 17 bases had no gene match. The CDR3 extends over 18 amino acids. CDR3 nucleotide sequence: TGTGCCAGCAGCCCGGTGTGGACCATTAGCGGGTTCTCCTACGAGCAGTACTTC. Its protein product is CASSPVWTISGFSYEQYF.

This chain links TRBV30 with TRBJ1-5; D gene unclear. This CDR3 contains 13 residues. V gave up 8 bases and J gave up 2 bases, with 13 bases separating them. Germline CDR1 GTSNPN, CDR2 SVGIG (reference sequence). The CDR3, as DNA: TGTGCCCCCCCCCGGGGTGGCAATCAGCCCCAGCATTTT. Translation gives CAPPRGGNQPQHF. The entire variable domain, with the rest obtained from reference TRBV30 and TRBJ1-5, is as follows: SQTIHQWPATLVQPVGSPLSLECTVEGTSNPNLYWYRQAAGRGLQLLFYSVGIGQISSEVPQNLSASRPQDRQFILSSKKLLLSDSGFYLCAPPRGGNQPQHFGDGTRLSIL.

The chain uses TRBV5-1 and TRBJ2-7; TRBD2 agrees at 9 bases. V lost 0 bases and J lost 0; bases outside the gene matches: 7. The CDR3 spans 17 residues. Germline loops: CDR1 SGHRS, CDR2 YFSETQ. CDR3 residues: CASSLDASGVSSYEQYF. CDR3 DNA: TGCGCCAGCAGCTTGGATGCTAGCGGGGTTTCCTCCTACGAGCAGTACTTC.

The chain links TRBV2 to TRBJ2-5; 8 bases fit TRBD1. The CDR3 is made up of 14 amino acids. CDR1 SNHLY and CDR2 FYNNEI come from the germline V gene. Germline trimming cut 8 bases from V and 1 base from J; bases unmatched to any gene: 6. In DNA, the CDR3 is TGTGCCAGCCAGGGGGCTGGGGTCCAAGAGACCCAGTACTTC. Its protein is CASQGAGVQETQYF.

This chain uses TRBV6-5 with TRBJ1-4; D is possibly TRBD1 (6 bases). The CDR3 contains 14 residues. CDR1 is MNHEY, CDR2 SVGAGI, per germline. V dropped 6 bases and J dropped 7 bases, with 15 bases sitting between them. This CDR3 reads CASSSLGAGEKLFF. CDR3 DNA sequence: TGTGCCAGCAGCTCTCTGGGGGCGGGTGAAAAACTGTTTTTT.

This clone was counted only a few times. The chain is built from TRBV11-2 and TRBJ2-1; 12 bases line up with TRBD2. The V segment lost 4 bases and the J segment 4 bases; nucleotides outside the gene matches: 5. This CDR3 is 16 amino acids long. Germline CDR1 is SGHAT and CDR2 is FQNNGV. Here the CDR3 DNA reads TGTGCCAGCAGCTCCTCACTAGCGGGGGGATACAATGAGCAGTTCTTC. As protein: CASSSSLAGGYNEQFF.

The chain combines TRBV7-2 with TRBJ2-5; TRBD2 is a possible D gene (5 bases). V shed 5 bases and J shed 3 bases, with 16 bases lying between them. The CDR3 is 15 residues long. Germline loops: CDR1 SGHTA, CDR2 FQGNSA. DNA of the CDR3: TGTGCCAGCAGCACCGGGCTAGCCGGAAAAGAGACCCAGTACTTC. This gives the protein CASSTGLAGKETQYF. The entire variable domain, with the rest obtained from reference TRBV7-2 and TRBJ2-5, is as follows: GAGVSQSPSNKVTEKGKDVELRCDPISGHTALYWYRQSLGQGLEFLIYFQGNSAPDKSGLPSDRFSAERTGGSVSTLTIQRTQQEDSAVYLCASSTGLAGKETQYFGPGTRLLVL.

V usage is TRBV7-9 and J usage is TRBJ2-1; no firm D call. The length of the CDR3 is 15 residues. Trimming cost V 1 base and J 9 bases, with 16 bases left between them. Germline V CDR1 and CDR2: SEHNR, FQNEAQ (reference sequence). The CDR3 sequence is CASSLGRVSTGEQFF. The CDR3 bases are TGTGCCAGCAGCTTAGGAAGAGTCTCCACGGGTGAGCAGTTCTTC. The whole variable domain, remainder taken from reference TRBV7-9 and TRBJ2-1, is DTGVSQNPRHKITKRGQNVTFRCDPISEHNRLYWYRQTLGQGPEFLTYFQNEAQLEKSRLLSDRFSAERPKGSFSTLEIQRTEQGDSAMYLCASSLGRVSTGEQFFGPGTRLTVL.

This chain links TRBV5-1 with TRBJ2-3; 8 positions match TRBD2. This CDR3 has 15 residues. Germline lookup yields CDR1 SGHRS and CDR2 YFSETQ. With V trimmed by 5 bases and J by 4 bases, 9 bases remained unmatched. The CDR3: CASRVTGGPADTQYF. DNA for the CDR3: TGCGCCAGCAGGGTGACGGGGGGGCCCGCAGATACGCAGTATTTT. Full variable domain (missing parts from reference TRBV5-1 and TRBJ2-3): KAGVTQTPRYLIKTRGQQVTLSCSPISGHRSVSWYQQTPGQGLQFLFEYFSETQRNKGNFPGRFSGRQFSNSRSEMNVSTLELGDSALYLCASRVTGGPADTQYFGPGTRLTVL.

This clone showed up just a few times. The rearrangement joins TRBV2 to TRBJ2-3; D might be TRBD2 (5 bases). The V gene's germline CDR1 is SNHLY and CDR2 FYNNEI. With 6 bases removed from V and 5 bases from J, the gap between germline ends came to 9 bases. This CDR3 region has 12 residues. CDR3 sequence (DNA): TGTGCCAGCAGCCTCGGACTAGATACGCAGTATTTT. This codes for CASSLGLDTQYF. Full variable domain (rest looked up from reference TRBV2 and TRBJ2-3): EPEVTQTPSHQVTQMGQEVILRCVPISNHLYFYWYRQILGQKVEFLVSFYNNEISEKSEIFDDQFSVERPDGSNFTLKIRSTKLEDSAMYFCASSLGLDTQYFGPGTRLTVL.

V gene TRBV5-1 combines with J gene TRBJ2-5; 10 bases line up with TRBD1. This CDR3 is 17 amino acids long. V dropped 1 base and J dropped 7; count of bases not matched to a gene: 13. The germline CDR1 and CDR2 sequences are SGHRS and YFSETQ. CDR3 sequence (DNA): TGCGCCAGCAGCTTGAGGACAGGGGGGGAGACTATTGGGACCCAGTACTTC. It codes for CASSLRTGGETIGTQYF.

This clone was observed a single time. The CDR3 DNA is TGTGCCAGCAGTTGGTTGCAGGAGACCCAGTACTTC. Its protein is CASSWLQETQYF. The rearrangement links TRBV2 to TRBJ2-5; D not certain. The CDR3 contains 12 residues. V was clipped by 5 bases and J by 5 bases, with 9 bases between them. Germline values: CDR1 SNHLY, CDR2 FYNNEI.

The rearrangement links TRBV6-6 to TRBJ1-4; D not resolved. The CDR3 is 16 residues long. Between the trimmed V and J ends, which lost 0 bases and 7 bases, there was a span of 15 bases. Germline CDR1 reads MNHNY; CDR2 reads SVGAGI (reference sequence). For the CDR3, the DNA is TGTGCCAGCAGTTACTCGTCTTGGACTTCGGGTGAAAAACTGTTTTTT. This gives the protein CASSYSSWTSGEKLFF.